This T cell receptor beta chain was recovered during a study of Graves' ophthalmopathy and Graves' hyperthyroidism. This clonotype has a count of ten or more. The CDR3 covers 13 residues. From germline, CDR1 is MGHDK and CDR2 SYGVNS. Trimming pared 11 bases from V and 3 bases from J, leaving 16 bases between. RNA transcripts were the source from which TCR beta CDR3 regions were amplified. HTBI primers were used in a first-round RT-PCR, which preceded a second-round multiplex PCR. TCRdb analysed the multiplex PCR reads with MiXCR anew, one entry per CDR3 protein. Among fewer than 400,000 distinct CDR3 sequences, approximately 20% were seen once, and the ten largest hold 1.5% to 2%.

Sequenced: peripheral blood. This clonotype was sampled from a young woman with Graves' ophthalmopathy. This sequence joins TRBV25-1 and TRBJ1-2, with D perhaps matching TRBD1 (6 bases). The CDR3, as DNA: TGTGCCGGCCAAACAGGGTGGGACTATGGCTACACCTTC. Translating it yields CAGQTGWDYGYTF.